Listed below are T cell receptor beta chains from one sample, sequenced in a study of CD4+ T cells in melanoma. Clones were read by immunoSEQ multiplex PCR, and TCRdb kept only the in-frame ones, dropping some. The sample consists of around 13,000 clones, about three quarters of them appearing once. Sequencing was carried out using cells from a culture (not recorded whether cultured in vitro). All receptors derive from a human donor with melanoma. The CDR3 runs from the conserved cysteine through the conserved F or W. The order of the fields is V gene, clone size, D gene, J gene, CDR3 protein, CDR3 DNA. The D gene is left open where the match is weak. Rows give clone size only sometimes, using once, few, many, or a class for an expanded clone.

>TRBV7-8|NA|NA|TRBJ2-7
CASSFTSNYEQYF
TGTGCCAGCAGCTTTACTAGTAACTACGAGCAGTACTTC
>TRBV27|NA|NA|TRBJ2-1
CASSSQGGWGPNEQFF
TGTGCCAGCAGCTCTCAGGGGGGCTGGGGGCCCAATGAGCAGTTCTTC
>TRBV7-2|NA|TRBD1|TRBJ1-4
CASSSTYGTEKLFF
TGTGCCAGCAGCTCGACCTACGGGACAGAGAAACTGTTTTTT
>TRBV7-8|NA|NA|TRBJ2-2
CASRTDTGGELFF
TGTGCCAGCAGGACCGACACCGGCGGGGAGCTGTTTTTT
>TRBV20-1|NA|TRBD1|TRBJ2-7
CSATVGDRGYF
TGCAGTGCTACGGTCGGGGACAGGGGTTACTTC
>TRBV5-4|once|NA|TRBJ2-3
CASGKDTQYF
TGTGCCAGCGGGAAAGATACGCAGTATTTT
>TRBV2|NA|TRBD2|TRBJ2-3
CASRARGGASDTQYF
TGTGCCAGCAGGGCCCGCGGGGGGGCAAGTGATACGCAGTATTTT
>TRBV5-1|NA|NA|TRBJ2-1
CASSLDLIGAYNEQFF
TGCGCCAGCAGCTTGGATTTAATCGGGGCCTACAATGAGCAGTTCTTC
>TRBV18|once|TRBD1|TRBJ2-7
CASSPAWDRATEQYF
TGTGCCAGCTCACCAGCTTGGGACAGGGCAACCGAGCAGTACTTC
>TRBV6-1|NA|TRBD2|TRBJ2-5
CASSEPPGLAGIETQYF
TGTGCCAGCAGTGAACCCCCTGGACTAGCGGGGATAGAGACCCAGTACTTC
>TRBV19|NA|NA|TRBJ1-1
CASIARRLGGGNTEAFF
TGTGCCAGTATCGCCCGGAGACTCGGGGGTGGGAACACTGAAGCTTTCTTT
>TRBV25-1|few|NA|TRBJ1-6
CASSDQGLPLHF
TGTGCCAGCAGTGATCAGGGGCTACCCCTCCACTTT
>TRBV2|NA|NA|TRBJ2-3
CASQTQLGDTQYF
TGTGCCAGTCAGACTCAACTGGGAGATACGCAGTATTTT
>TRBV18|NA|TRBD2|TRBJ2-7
CASSPSPGAVAGGPSYEQYF
TGTGCCAGCTCGCCTAGCCCCGGGGCGGTAGCGGGGGGACCATCCTACGAGCAGTACTTC
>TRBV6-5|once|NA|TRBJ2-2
CASRAPGRNTGELFF
TGTGCCAGCAGGGCCCCGGGGCGCAACACCGGGGAGCTGTTTTTT
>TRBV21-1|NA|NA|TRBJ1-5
CASSSPLENDKHSNQPQHF
TGTGCCAGCAGCAGTCCCCTGGAAAACGATAAACATAGCAATCAGCCCCAGCATTTT
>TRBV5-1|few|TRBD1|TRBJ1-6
CASSSGQSNSPLHF
TGCGCCAGCAGCTCGGGACAGAGCAACTCACCCCTCCACTTT
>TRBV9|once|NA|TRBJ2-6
CASSPLAGWGARSTGANVLTF
TGTGCCAGCAGCCCCCTGGCGGGTTGGGGGGCTAGGTCGACTGGGGCCAACGTCCTGACTTTC
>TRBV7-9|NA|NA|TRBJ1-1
CASSLVGSLNTEAFF
TGTGCCAGCAGCTTAGTCGGCAGCCTGAACACTGAAGCTTTCTTT
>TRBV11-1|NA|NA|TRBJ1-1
CASNLDRWNTEAFF
TGTGCCAGCAACCTGGACAGATGGAACACTGAAGCTTTCTTT
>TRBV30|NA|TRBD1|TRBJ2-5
CAWDRDRGGETQYF
TGTGCCTGGGACCGAGACAGGGGGGGAGAGACCCAGTACTTC
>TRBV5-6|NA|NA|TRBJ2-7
CASSWTETGEYF
TGTGCCAGCAGCTGGACCGAGACAGGAGAGTACTTC